The present TCR beta chain was sequenced within a study of blood T cell repertoires in COVID-19. Study in general: Samples taken during acute and convalescent COVID-19 were collected in the United States, Italy and Spain. Nucleic acid was either cDNA or gDNA, and it came from T cells, B-cell-depleted T cells, or PBMCs.

With V trimmed by 6 bases and J by 5 bases, 3 bases remained unmatched. The CDR3 totals 12 residues. Only one count was recorded for this clone. Original processing notes: Nucleated cell number was recorded as an estimate derived from reference gene primer amplification. Clones were sequenced by immunoSEQ multiplex PCR, and TCRdb holds only the in-frame ones, with some missing. V and J calls plus clone size are reproduced from that table; the DNA served to infer D and trimming. The table has under 200,000 clones, about 89% seen once. The rearrangement uses TRBV12-3 or TRBV12-4 and TRBJ1-2; the match to TRBD1 covers 7 bases. The sample consisted of peripheral blood. The clonotype originates from a man in his 70s with acute or convalescent COVID-19. The CDR3: CASSRTGYGYTF. The CDR3 DNA is TGTGCCAGCAGCCGGACAGGATATGGCTACACCTTC.